This T cell receptor (beta chain) was found in a study of blood T cell repertoires in COVID-19. Study summary: Some COVID-19 samples were acute and others convalescent; all came from the United States, Italy and Spain. Sources were T cells, B-cell-depleted T cells, or PBMCs; the material itself was cDNA or gDNA.

This CDR3 spans 16 amino acids. V dropped 2 bases and J dropped 5 bases, with 18 bases sitting between them. Germline V CDR1 and CDR2: SGHVS, FQNEAQ. Profiled with immunoSEQ multiplex PCR; TCRdb holds only in-frame clones, not every one. The sample holds 200,000 to 250,000 clones, about 87% seen once. Assignment of participants to cohorts was predicated upon participant-reported clinical history. No more than 2 weeks before study entry, exposed participants had met a case of COVID-19. The gene calls are TRBV7-8 and TRBJ1-1; D is perhaps TRBD1 (5 bases). The specimen sequenced was PBMCs or T cells enriched from blood (not recorded which). The receptor's source is a woman aged 25 to 39 who had been exposed to COVID-19. The CDR3 region has the DNA TGTGCCAGCAGCTTAATTATCGATCCGGGGGAGACTGAAGCTTTCTTT. Amino acid sequence: CASSLIIDPGETEAFF. Combining the CDR3 with reference TRBV7-8 and TRBJ1-1 gives the whole variable domain GAGVSQSPRYKVAKRGQDVALRCDPISGHVSLFWYQQALGQGPEFLTYFQNEAQLDKSGLPSDRFFAERPEGSVSTLKIQRTQQEDSAVYLCASSLIIDPGETEAFFGQGTRLTVV.